Listed below are T cell receptor beta chains from one sample, sequenced in a study of technical replicates of blood from a few donors. Repertoires were generated with immunoSEQ multiplex PCR, while TCRdb's copy carries only in-frame clones and drops some. Of roughly 71,000 clones listed, approximately 94% are singletons. Input material: T cells isolated from PBMCs. The source of these receptors is a human donor in good health. CDR3s include the opening cysteine and the closing phenylalanine or tryptophan. A clone size is listed for some rows: how often the clone was seen (once, few, many), or a class if it is expanded.

TRBV6-1	-	CASSEWAGGYNEQFF
TRBV6-7	-	CASSYYGGVSGQPQHF
TRBV27	-	CASSLSRTGFSEAFF
TRBV10-3	-	CAISGDRGYNEQFF
TRBV5-4	-	CASSLAGGGANQPQHF
TRBV19	many	CASSIGRSNNQPQHF
TRBV7-2	-	CASSFGDIISNQPQHF
TRBV30	-	CAWSVGGRQYF
TRBV4-1	-	CASSQARRPGTSGSLGGELFF
TRBV9	-	CASSAVDGSEEPQHF
TRBV19	-	CASSMSGIFYGYTF
TRBV5-1	-	CASSLVQGLSGNTIYF
TRBV4-1	-	CASSHWGLDYDQPQHF
TRBV10-3	-	CAIQEGIEETQYF
TRBV30	-	CAWSRGAFYNEQFF
TRBV2	-	CASSYGQGFYGYTF
TRBV4-1	-	CASSQDVGQSDTQYF
TRBV18	-	CASSLGTGMDTEAFF
TRBV11-2	-	CASSRGQGGTDYEQYF
TRBV27	-	CASSFGQLNYGYTF
TRBV23-1	-	CASGGLNTYEQYF
TRBV6-5	-	CASRLGQGVEAFF
TRBV6-6	-	CASSAPDREYEKLFF
TRBV30	-	CACGGGNTEAFF
TRBV14	once	CASSHLRTSGIGTDTQYF
TRBV9	-	CASSAEVSTEAFF
TRBV19	-	CASTLGGLAGETQYF
TRBV9	-	CASSEAPSGSWDEQFF
TRBV7-8	-	CASSPLLIGDRVIGEQFF
TRBV11-3	-	CASSSGVLAEQYF
TRBV11-2	-	CASSSSSPSSYNEQFF
TRBV28	-	CASSLTLDWLQISGANVLTF
TRBV4-2	-	CASSPPLDEETQYF
TRBV28	-	CASSFNSGSNEQYF
TRBV27	-	CASSLWQGSDEKLFF
TRBV5-6	-	CASSLGTGTTEAFF
TRBV10-1	-	CASSGSSYEQYF
TRBV21-1	-	CASSKGTGGEQYF
TRBV4-2	-	CASSPSLISSRAIANTGELFF
TRBV11-2	-	CASSLGQLYEQYF
TRBV13	-	CASSLVGLNEQFF